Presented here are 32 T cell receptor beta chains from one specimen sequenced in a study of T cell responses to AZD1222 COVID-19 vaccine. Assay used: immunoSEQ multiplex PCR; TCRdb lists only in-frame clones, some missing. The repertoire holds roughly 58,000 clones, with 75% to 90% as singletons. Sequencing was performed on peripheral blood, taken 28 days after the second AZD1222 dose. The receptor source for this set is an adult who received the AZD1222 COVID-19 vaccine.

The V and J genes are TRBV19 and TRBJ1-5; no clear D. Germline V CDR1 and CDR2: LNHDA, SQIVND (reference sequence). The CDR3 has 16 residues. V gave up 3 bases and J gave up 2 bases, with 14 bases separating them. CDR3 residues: CASSISGAWGNQPQHF. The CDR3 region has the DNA TGTGCCAGTAGTATTAGCGGCGCCTGGGGCAATCAGCCCCAGCATTTT.

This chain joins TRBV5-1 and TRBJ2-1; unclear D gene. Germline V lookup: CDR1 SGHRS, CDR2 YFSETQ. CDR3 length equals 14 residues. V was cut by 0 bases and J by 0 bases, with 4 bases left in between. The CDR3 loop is CASSLVTSYNEQFF. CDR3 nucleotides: TGCGCCAGCAGCTTGGTGACCTCCTACAATGAGCAGTTCTTC.

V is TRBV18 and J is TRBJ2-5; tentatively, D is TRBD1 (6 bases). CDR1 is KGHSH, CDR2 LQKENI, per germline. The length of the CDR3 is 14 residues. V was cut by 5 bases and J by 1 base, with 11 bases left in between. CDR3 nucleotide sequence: TGTGCCAGCTCAGAATCCAGGGGCCAAGAGACCCAGTACTTC. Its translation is CASSESRGQETQYF.

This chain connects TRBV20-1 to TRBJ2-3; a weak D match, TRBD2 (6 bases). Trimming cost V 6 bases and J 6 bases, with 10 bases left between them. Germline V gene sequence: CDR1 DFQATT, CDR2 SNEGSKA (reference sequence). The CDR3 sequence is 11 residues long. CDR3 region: CSARRGDTQYF. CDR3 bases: TGCAGTGCCCGCCGGGGGGATACGCAGTATTTT.

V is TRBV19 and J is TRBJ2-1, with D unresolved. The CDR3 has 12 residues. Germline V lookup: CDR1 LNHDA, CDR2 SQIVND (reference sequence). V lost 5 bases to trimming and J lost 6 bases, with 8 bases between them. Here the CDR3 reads CASSPSANEQFF. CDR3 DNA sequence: TGTGCCAGTAGTCCTTCGGCCAATGAGCAGTTCTTC.

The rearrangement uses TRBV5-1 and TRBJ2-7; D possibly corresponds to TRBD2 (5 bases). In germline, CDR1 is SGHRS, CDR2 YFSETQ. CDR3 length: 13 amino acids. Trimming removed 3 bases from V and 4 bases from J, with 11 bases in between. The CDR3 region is CASSSPLGYEQYF. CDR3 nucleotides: TGCGCCAGCAGCTCCCCACTAGGGTACGAGCAGTACTTC.

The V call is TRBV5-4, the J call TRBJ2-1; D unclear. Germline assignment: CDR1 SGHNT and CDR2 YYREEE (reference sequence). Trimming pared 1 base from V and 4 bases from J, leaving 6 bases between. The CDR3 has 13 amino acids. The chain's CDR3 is CASSLIHYNEQFF. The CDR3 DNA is TGTGCCAGCAGCTTGATTCATTACAATGAGCAGTTCTTC.

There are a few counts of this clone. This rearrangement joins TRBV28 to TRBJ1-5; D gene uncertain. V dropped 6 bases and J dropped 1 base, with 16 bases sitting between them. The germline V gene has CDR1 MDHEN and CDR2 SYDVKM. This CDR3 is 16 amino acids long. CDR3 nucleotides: TGTGCCAGCAGCCTTGCCGGTGGCAGGAGCAATCAGCCCCAGCATTTT. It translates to CASSLAGGRSNQPQHF.

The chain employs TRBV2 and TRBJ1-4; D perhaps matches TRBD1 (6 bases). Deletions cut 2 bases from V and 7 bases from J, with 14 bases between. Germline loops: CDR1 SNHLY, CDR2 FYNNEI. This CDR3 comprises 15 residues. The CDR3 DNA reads TGTGCCAGCAGTGAAATGTCAGGGGCTTTTGAAAAACTGTTTTTT. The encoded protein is CASSEMSGAFEKLFF. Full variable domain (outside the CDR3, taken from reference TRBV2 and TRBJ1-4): EPEVTQTPSHQVTQMGQEVILRCVPISNHLYFYWYRQILGQKVEFLVSFYNNEISEKSEIFDDQFSVERPDGSNFTLKIRSTKLEDSAMYFCASSEMSGAFEKLFFGSGTQLSVL.

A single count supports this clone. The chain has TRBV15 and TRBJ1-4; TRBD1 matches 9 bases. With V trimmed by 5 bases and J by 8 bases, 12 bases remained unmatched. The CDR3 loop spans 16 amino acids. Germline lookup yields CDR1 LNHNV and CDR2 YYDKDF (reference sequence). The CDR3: CATSGGQGRLGEKLFF. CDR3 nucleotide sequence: TGTGCCACCAGCGGGGGACAGGGTAGATTAGGAGAAAAACTGTTTTTT.

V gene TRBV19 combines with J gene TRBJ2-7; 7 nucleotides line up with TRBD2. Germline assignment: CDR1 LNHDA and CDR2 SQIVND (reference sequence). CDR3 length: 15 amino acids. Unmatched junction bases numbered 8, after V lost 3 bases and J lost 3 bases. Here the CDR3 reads CASSIKGGLHYEQYF. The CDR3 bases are TGTGCCAGTAGTATTAAGGGAGGGCTCCACTACGAGCAGTACTTC.

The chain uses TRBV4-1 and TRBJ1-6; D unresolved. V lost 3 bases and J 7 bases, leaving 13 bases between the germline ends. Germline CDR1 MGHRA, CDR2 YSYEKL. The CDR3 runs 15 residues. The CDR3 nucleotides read TGCGCCAGCAGCCAGGACTCCGTCTGGAATTCACCCCTCCACTTT. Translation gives CASSQDSVWNSPLHF.

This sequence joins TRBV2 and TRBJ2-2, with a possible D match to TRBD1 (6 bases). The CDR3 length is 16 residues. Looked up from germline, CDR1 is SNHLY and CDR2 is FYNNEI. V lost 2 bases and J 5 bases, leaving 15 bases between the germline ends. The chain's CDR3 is CASSERQARSTGELFF. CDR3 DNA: TGTGCCAGCAGTGAAAGACAGGCGCGTTCTACCGGGGAGCTGTTTTTT. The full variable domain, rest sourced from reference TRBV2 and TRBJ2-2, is EPEVTQTPSHQVTQMGQEVILRCVPISNHLYFYWYRQILGQKVEFLVSFYNNEISEKSEIFDDQFSVERPDGSNFTLKIRSTKLEDSAMYFCASSERQARSTGELFFGEGSRLTVL.

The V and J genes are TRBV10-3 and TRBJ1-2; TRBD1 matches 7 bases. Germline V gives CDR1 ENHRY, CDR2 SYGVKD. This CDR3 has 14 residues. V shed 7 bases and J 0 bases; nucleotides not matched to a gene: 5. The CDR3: CAITQGQTNYGYTF. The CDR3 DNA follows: TGTGCCATCACCCAGGGACAGACTAACTATGGCTACACCTTC.

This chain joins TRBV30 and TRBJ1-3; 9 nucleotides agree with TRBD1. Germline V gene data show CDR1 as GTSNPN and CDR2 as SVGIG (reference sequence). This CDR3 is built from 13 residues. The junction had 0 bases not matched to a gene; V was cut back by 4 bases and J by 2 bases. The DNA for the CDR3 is TGTGCCTGGAACAGGGGGCCTGGAAACACCATATATTTT. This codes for CAWNRGPGNTIYF.

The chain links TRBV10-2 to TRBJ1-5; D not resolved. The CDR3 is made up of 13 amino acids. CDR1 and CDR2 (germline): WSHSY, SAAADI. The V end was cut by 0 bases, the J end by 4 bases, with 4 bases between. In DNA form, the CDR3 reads TGCGCCAGCAGTGAGTCCTGGAATCAGCCCCAGCATTTT. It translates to CASSESWNQPQHF.

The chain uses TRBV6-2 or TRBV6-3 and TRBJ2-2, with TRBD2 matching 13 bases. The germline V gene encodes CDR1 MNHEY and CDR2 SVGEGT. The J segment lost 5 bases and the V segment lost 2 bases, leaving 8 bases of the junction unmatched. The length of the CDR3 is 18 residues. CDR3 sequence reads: CASSYPWTSGGGTGELFF. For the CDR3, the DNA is TGTGCCAGCAGTTACCCCTGGACTAGCGGGGGAGGGACCGGGGAGCTGTTTTTT.

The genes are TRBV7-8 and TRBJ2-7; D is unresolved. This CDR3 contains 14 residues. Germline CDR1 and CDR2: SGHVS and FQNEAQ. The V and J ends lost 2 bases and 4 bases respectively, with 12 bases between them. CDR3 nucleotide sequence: TGTGCCAGCAGCTTAACGGACCAGATGTACGAGCAGTACTTC. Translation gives CASSLTDQMYEQYF.

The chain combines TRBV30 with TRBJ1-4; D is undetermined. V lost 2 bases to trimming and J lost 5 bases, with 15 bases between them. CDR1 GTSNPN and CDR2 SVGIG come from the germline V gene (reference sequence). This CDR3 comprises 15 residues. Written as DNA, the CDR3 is TGTGCCTGGAGTACGATGCTGGCCAACAATGAAAAACTGTTTTTT. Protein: CAWSTMLANNEKLFF.

CDR3 DNA sequence: TGTGCCAGCAGTTACCGTCTAGCTGGCACAGATACGCAGTATTTT. Amino acids: CASSYRLAGTDTQYF. V and J are TRBV6-5 and TRBJ2-3; perhaps TRBD2 as D (5 bases). Germline lookup yields CDR1 MNHEY and CDR2 SVGAGI. V dropped 2 bases and J dropped 1 base, with 10 bases sitting between them. The CDR3 is 15 residues long.

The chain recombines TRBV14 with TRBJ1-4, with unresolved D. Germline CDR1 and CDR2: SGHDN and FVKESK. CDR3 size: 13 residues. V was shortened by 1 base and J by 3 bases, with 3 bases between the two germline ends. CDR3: CASSQGANEKLFF. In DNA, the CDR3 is TGTGCCAGCAGCCAAGGGGCTAATGAAAAACTGTTTTTT.

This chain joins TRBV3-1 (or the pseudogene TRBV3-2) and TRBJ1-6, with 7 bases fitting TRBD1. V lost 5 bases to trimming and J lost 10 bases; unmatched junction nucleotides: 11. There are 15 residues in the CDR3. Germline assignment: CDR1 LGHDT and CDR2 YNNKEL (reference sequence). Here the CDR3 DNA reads TGTGCCAGCAGCGAGGGACAGTGGCTACGGTCACCCCTCCACTTT. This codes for CASSEGQWLRSPLHF.

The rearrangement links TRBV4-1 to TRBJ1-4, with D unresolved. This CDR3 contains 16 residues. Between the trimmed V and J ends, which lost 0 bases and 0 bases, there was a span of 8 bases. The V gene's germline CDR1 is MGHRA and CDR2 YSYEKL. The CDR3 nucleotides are TGCGCCAGCAGCCAAGATCAAGGGACAACTAATGAAAAACTGTTTTTT. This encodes CASSQDQGTTNEKLFF.

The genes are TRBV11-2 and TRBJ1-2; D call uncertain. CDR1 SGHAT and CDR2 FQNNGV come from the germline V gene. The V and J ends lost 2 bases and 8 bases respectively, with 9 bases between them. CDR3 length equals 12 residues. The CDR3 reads CASSLSAWGYTF. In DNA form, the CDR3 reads TGTGCCAGCAGCTTAAGCGCCTGGGGCTACACCTTC.

CDR3 sequence reads: CASSSAALLAGSSYEQYF. As DNA, the CDR3 is TGCGCCAGCAGCTCGGCGGCCCTTCTAGCGGGAAGCTCCTACGAGCAGTACTTC. The chain employs TRBV5-1 and TRBJ2-7; 9 bases map to TRBD2. Trimming cost V 3 bases and J 0 bases; bases outside gene matches: 13. Germline V gene lookup returns CDR1 SGHRS and CDR2 YFSETQ. CDR3 length equals 18 residues. Full variable domain (remainder filled in from reference TRBV5-1 and TRBJ2-7): KAGVTQTPRYLIKTRGQQVTLSCSPISGHRSVSWYQQTPGQGLQFLFEYFSETQRNKGNFPGRFSGRQFSNSRSEMNVSTLELGDSALYLCASSSAALLAGSSYEQYFGPGTRLTVT.

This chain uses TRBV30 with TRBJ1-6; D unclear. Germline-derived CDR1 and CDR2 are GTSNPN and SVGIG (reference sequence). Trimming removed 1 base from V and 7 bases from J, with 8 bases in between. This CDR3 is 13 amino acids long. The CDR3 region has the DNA TGTGCCTGGAGTGGCCAGGCGAATTCACCCCTCCACTTT. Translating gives CAWSGQANSPLHF. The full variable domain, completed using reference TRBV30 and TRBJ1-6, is SQTIHQWPATLVQPVGSPLSLECTVEGTSNPNLYWYRQAAGRGLQLLFYSVGIGQISSEVPQNLSASRPQDRQFILSSKKLLLSDSGFYLCAWSGQANSPLHFGNGTRLTVT.

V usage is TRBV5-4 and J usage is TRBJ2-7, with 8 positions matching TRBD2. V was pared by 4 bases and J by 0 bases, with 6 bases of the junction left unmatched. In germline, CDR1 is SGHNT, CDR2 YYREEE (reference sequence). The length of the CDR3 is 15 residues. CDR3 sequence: CASSRGGAGSYEQYF. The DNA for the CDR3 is TGTGCCAGCAGCCGGGGGGGGGCTGGCTCCTACGAGCAGTACTTC.

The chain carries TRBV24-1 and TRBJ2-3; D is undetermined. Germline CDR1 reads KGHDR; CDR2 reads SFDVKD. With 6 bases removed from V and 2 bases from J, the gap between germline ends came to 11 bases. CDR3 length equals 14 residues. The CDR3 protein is CATSNRLSTDTQYF. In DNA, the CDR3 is TGTGCCACCAGTAACCGCCTGTCCACAGATACGCAGTATTTT.

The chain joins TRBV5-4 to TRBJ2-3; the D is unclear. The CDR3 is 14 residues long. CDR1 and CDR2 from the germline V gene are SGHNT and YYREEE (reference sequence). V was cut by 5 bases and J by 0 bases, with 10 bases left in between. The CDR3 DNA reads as TGTGCCAGCAGTTCCGGGCCGAGCACAGATACGCAGTATTTT. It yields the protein CASSSGPSTDTQYF.

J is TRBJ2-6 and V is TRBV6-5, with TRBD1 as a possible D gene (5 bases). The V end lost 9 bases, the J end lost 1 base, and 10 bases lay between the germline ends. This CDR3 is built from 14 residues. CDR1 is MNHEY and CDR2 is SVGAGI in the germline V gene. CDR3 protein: CASSRDSGANVLTF. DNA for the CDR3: TGTGCCAGTTCCAGGGATTCTGGGGCCAACGTCCTGACTTTC.

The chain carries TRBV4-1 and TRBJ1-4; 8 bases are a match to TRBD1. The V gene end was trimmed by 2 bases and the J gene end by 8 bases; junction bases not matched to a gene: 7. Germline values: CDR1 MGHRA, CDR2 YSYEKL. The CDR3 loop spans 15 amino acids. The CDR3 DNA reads TGCGCCAGCAGCCAACCGGACAGGGTTACGGAAAAACTGTTTTTT. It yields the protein CASSQPDRVTEKLFF.

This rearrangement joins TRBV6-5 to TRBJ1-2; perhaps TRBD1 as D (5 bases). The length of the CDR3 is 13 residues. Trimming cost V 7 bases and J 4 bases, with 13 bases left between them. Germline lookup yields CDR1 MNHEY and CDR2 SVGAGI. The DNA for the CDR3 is TGTGCCAGCAACACAGGCAGGAGCTATGGCTACACCTTC. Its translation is CASNTGRSYGYTF.